Described below is a single TCR beta chain sequence and its context. Germline V gives CDR1 SNHLY, CDR2 FYNNEI. The CDR3 loop spans 11 amino acids. The germline V and J ends were trimmed by 6 bases and 2 bases, with 4 bases remaining between them. The method was immunoSEQ multiplex PCR; TCRdb's version includes in-frame clones alone and lacks a portion of them. The sample records around 50,000 clones, 83% being singletons. These data belong to a study of blood T cell repertoires in COVID-19. Study summary: PBMCs, B-cell-depleted T cells, or T cells provided the cDNA or gDNA that made up the material.

Sequencing was carried out using peripheral blood. This sequence joins TRBV2 and TRBJ1-2; the D is unclear. The clonotype comes from a human donor in a cohort sampled during active COVID-19. The CDR3 DNA follows: TGTGCCAGCAGCCGGAACTATGGCTACACCTTC. Translation gives CASSRNYGYTF.